The rows below give T cell receptor beta chains drawn from one sample of a study of T cells in Graves' hyperthyroidism and ophthalmopathy. A single record per CDR3 protein comes from TCRdb applying MiXCR to the multiplex PCR reads. Here the sample spans 610,000 or so distinct CDR3 sequences, just over 45% being singletons. Sample: peripheral blood or thyroid tissue (not recorded which). Every receptor here comes from a woman between 18 and 30 years old with Graves' hyperthyroidism. The CDR3 runs from the conserved cysteine through the conserved F or W.

V gene	J gene	CDR3 protein
TRBV25-1	TRBJ1-4	CASSDRGYLGKLFF
TRBV7-9	TRBJ1-2	CASSPARGHYGYTF
TRBV27	TRBJ1-1	CASSAGTPTEAFF
TRBV24-1	TRBJ1-2	CAPAGRTNYGYTF
TRBV20-1	TRBJ1-1	CSARARGSTEAFF
TRBV7-2	TRBJ1-5	CASSLRMGNQPQHF
TRBV6-4	TRBJ1-5	CARLWTGKDQPQHF
TRBV14	TRBJ1-2	CASSQDWSWVGYTF
TRBV15	TRBJ1-1	CATSSPQILGNTEAFF
TRBV29-1	TRBJ2-5	CSLWSGRAGETQYF
TRBV2	TRBJ1-1	CASSYRDYRQYTEAFF
TRBV10-3	TRBJ2-2	CAISGASDRTNTGELFF
TRBV4-2	TRBJ1-2	CASSQDVAGNYGYTF
TRBV5-1	TRBJ2-7	CASSLVLAGGYEQYF
TRBV30	TRBJ2-7	CAWRYTGTEQYF
TRBV7-9	TRBJ1-4	CASSQPSGAGNEKLFF
TRBV7-9	TRBJ1-1	CASSFGQGGNTEAFF
TRBV20-1	TRBJ1-1	CSARTGTGGPEAFF
TRBV20-1	TRBJ2-2	CSAQQWVGGTGELFF
TRBV5-1	TRBJ1-1	CASKRGGNTEAFF